Presented here are 32 T cell receptor beta chains from one specimen sequenced in a study of OX40 agonist ivuxolimab in advanced cancers. The assay was immunoSEQ multiplex PCR, and TCRdb's table has in-frame clones only and misses some. Of about 55,000 clones in the sample, about 80% were seen once. The source was CD4+ or CD8+ T cells sorted from blood, collected in a trial of the OX40 agonist ivuxolimab. All receptors come from an adult with an advanced solid tumor such as melanoma, head and neck, liver or kidney cancer.

The V call is TRBV5-4, the J call TRBJ2-2; D might be TRBD1 (5 bases). Germline V CDR1 and CDR2: SGHNT, YYREEE (reference sequence). Trimming left V 0 bases short and J 5 bases short, with 20 bases between. CDR3 length: 18 amino acids. In DNA, the CDR3 is TGTGCCAGCAGCTTGGTAGGAAGGGCAGGGATTCGAACCGGGGAGCTGTTTTTT. Translated, it gives CASSLVGRAGIRTGELFF.

V gene TRBV7-4 combines with J gene TRBJ2-7, with D unresolved. Deletions cut 5 bases from V and 1 base from J, with 9 bases between. Germline loops: CDR1 SGHVT, CDR2 SQSDAQ. The CDR3 is made up of 13 amino acids. CDR3 coding DNA: TGTGCCAGCAGCCCGGTGCAGTCCTACGAGCAGTACTTC. Translation gives CASSPVQSYEQYF.

V is TRBV27 and J is TRBJ2-2; D call uncertain. Trimming left V 2 bases short and J 0 bases short, with 4 bases between. The V gene's germline CDR1 is MNHEY and CDR2 SMNVEV (reference sequence). The CDR3 has 14 residues. The CDR3 coding sequence is TGTGCCAGCAGTTTAACACCGAACACCGGGGAGCTGTTTTTT. Its protein product is CASSLTPNTGELFF.

The V call is TRBV18, the J call TRBJ1-5; D ambiguous. V lost 3 bases and J lost 0, with 12 bases in between. The CDR3 covers 16 residues. Germline V CDR1 and CDR2: KGHSH, LQKENI. CDR3 protein: CASSPMQQNSNQPQHF. The CDR3 DNA reads as TGTGCCAGCTCACCGATGCAGCAAAATAGCAATCAGCCCCAGCATTTT.

The chain has TRBV7-2 and TRBJ2-7, with TRBD2 matching 8 bases. J was trimmed by 2 bases and V by 3 bases; bases with no gene match: 6. This CDR3 contains 15 residues. Germline V gives CDR1 SGHTA, CDR2 FQGNSA. CDR3 sequence: CASSFGTSSPYEQYF. The DNA of the CDR3 is TGTGCCAGCAGCTTTGGGACTAGTAGTCCCTACGAGCAGTACTTC.

The chain couples TRBV19 to TRBJ1-3; 7 bases align to TRBD1. The CDR3 totals 16 residues. V lost 2 bases and J lost 0; bases outside the gene matches: 4. The germline gives CDR1 LNHDA, CDR2 SQIVND (reference sequence). CDR3 coding DNA: TGTGCCAGTAGTATAACAGGGGACTTCTCTGGAAACACCATATATTTT. This translates into CASSITGDFSGNTIYF.

The chain couples TRBV18 to TRBJ2-7; 13 nucleotides line up with TRBD2. CDR3 length equals 16 residues. After removal of 6 bases from V and 1 base from J, the junction contained 6 bases not matched to a gene. The germline V gene encodes CDR1 KGHSH and CDR2 LQKENI. The CDR3 sequence is CASSRGTSGMSYEQYF. The CDR3 DNA reads as TGTGCCAGCTCGCGCGGGACTAGCGGGATGTCCTACGAGCAGTACTTC.

This sequence joins TRBV6-6 and TRBJ1-2; no clear D. CDR1 and CDR2 (germline): MNHNY, SVGAGI (reference sequence). This CDR3 spans 13 amino acids. Trimming cost V 6 bases and J 4 bases, with 12 bases left between them. CDR3: CASSRSEGYGYTF. CDR3 nucleotide sequence: TGTGCCAGCAGCCGTAGTGAGGGCTATGGCTACACCTTC.

The table lists this clone with a count of one. V is TRBV5-1 and J is TRBJ2-7; tentative D call: TRBD1 (6 bases). V was clipped by 0 bases and J by 5 bases, with 15 bases between them. The CDR3 loop spans 15 amino acids. Germline loops: CDR1 SGHRS, CDR2 YFSETQ. The CDR3, as DNA: TGCGCCAGCAGCTTGGAAAACAGGGCCTGGGACGAGCAGTACTTC. Amino acids: CASSLENRAWDEQYF. Together with reference TRBV5-1 and TRBJ2-7, the CDR3 gives the full variable domain: KAGVTQTPRYLIKTRGQQVTLSCSPISGHRSVSWYQQTPGQGLQFLFEYFSETQRNKGNFPGRFSGRQFSNSRSEMNVSTLELGDSALYLCASSLENRAWDEQYFGPGTRLTVT.

The chain has TRBV19 and TRBJ2-7, with TRBD1 as a possible D gene (5 bases). The length of the CDR3 is 11 residues. The germline V gene encodes CDR1 LNHDA and CDR2 SQIVND (reference sequence). The V gene lost 8 bases and the J gene lost 3 bases, with 8 bases spanning the gap. The CDR3 nucleotides are TGTGCCAGTTCTACAGGCTACGAGCAGTACTTC. This sequence encodes CASSTGYEQYF.

This chain links TRBV18 with TRBJ1-5; D is ambiguous. The CDR3 totals 15 residues. The V end was cut by 0 bases, the J end by 6 bases, with 12 bases between. The V gene's germline CDR1 is KGHSH and CDR2 LQKENI. The CDR3 is CASSPPRNLGQPQHF. The CDR3 DNA is TGTGCCAGCTCACCACCGCGGAATTTGGGTCAGCCCCAGCATTTT.

The rearrangement links TRBV11-3 to TRBJ1-1; D is uncertain. Germline CDR1 is SGHNT and CDR2 is YENEEA. Trimming shortened V by 2 bases and J by 4 bases, and 11 bases separated the two germline ends. This CDR3 region has 14 residues. The chain's CDR3 is CASSLRGGGTEAFF. The CDR3 DNA is TGTGCCAGCAGCTTACGTGGAGGTGGCACTGAAGCTTTCTTT.

The chain has TRBV5-1 and TRBJ1-1; unclear D gene. The ends were cut back, 0 bases at V and 5 bases at J, with 8 bases in the middle. Per the germline V gene, CDR1 is SGHRS and CDR2 is YFSETQ. The CDR3 is 13 amino acids. The CDR3 protein is CASSLAPGTEAFF. CDR3 DNA: TGCGCCAGCAGCTTGGCTCCGGGGACTGAAGCTTTCTTT.

The rearrangement links TRBV2 to TRBJ2-4; D is uncertain. This CDR3 is built from 15 residues. CDR1 is SNHLY and CDR2 is FYNNEI in the germline V gene. V was clipped by 6 bases and J by 0 bases, with 12 bases between them. As DNA, the CDR3 is TGTGCCAGCAGATGGCGGAGTGGAGCCAAAAACATTCAGTACTTC. Translated: CASRWRSGAKNIQYF.

The chain is built from TRBV5-1 and TRBJ1-2; the match to TRBD1 covers 8 bases. Looked up from germline, CDR1 is SGHRS and CDR2 is YFSETQ. The CDR3 consists of 18 residues. The J segment lost 0 bases and the V segment lost 0 bases, leaving 10 bases of the junction unmatched. The CDR3 DNA reads TGCGCCAGCAGCTTGGCCGTGACAGGGGTCAATACTAACTATGGCTACACCTTC. It codes for CASSLAVTGVNTNYGYTF.

The V and J genes are TRBV6-1 and TRBJ2-5; unclear D gene. The last part of the DNA fits TRBJ2-7 better; the J call may be wrong. The CDR3 is 14 residues long. CDR1 and CDR2 (germline): MNHNS, SASEGT. The CDR3 bases are TGTGCCAGCAGTGAGACACTTGCCTCCTACGAGCAGTACTTC. It codes for CASSETLASYEQYF.

The V and J genes are TRBV6-5 and TRBJ1-6; 11 nucleotides match TRBD1. This CDR3 spans 15 amino acids. J gave up 7 bases and V 2 bases, and 1 base lay outside the gene matches. The germline gives CDR1 MNHEY, CDR2 SVGAGI. CDR3 sequence: CASSYGDRGNSPLHF. In DNA form, the CDR3 reads TGTGCCAGCAGTTACGGGGACAGGGGGAATTCACCCCTCCACTTT.

The chain combines TRBV5-1 with TRBJ2-7; 12 nucleotides align to TRBD2. The CDR3 contains 14 residues. The V segment lost 5 bases and the J segment 1 base; nucleotides outside the gene matches: 1. Germline V lookup: CDR1 SGHRS, CDR2 YFSETQ. CDR3 nucleotides: TGCGCCAGCAGGACTAGCGGGAGTTCCTACGAGCAGTACTTC. Translation: CASRTSGSSYEQYF.

The V gene is TRBV5-6, the J gene TRBJ1-5; D is unclear. Germline values: CDR1 SGHDT, CDR2 YYEEEE. Trimming took off 3 bases at V and 4 bases at J, with 11 bases between the two ends. The CDR3 covers 14 residues. Here the CDR3 reads CASSSGRNNQPQHF. The CDR3 nucleotides read TGTGCCAGCAGCTCTGGACGGAATAATCAGCCCCAGCATTTT.

This clone has more than one count but fewer than ten. The chain couples TRBV18 to TRBJ2-7, with D maybe TRBD2 (5 bases). The V end was cut by 3 bases, the J end by 9 bases, with 9 bases between. Germline V CDR1 and CDR2: KGHSH, LQKENI. The CDR3 extends over 11 amino acids. Here the CDR3 DNA reads TGTGCCAGCTCACCGGGGAGAGGGCAGTACTTC. It translates to CASSPGRGQYF.

This clone was detected a few times. V is TRBV6-1 and J is TRBJ2-7, with 10 bases that match TRBD1. This CDR3 is built from 12 residues. V was pared by 8 bases and J by 3 bases, with 1 base of the junction left unmatched. Germline values: CDR1 MNHNS, CDR2 SASEGT. The chain's CDR3 is CASGDRGYEQYF. The CDR3 DNA is TGTGCCAGCGGGGACAGGGGCTACGAGCAGTACTTC.

The gene calls are TRBV5-1 and TRBJ2-3; D possibly uses TRBD1 or TRBD2 (6 bases each). Trimming stripped 3 bases from V and 2 bases from J, with 13 bases between. Germline assignment: CDR1 SGHRS and CDR2 YFSETQ. This CDR3 has 15 residues. CDR3 sequence reads: CASSSGGGFTDTQYF. The CDR3 DNA is TGCGCCAGCAGCTCCGGGGGCGGATTCACAGATACGCAGTATTTT. Full variable domain (missing parts from reference TRBV5-1 and TRBJ2-3): KAGVTQTPRYLIKTRGQQVTLSCSPISGHRSVSWYQQTPGQGLQFLFEYFSETQRNKGNFPGRFSGRQFSNSRSEMNVSTLELGDSALYLCASSSGGGFTDTQYFGPGTRLTVL.

In this sample, this clone turned up once. CDR3 DNA: TGTGCCACCAGCAGAGATAGGAGGACCCAGTACTTC. As protein: CATSRDRRTQYF. V is TRBV15 and J is TRBJ2-5, with D hard to call. The CDR3 extends over 12 amino acids. The germline V gene has CDR1 LNHNV and CDR2 YYDKDF (reference sequence). V lost 0 bases and J lost 7, with 6 bases in between.

The chain combines TRBV5-1 with TRBJ1-1; D is perhaps TRBD1 (5 bases). The CDR3 consists of 14 residues. The germline V gene encodes CDR1 SGHRS and CDR2 YFSETQ. The V end lost 5 bases, the J end lost 4 bases, and 15 bases lay between the germline ends. CDR3 nucleotide sequence: TGCGCCAGCAGGGCGGGACCCTCGAGCACTGAAGCTTTCTTT. Its protein product is CASRAGPSSTEAFF.

The chain carries TRBV7-9 and TRBJ2-2; 9 positions agree with TRBD2. The junction had 8 bases not matched to a gene; V was cut back by 5 bases and J by 1 base. CDR3 length: 17 amino acids. Per germline, CDR1 SEHNR and CDR2 FQNEAQ (reference sequence). The CDR3 nucleotides are TGTGCCAGCAGCCCCTGGCGGGGGGGCTTGAACACCGGGGAGCTGTTTTTT. Encoded protein: CASSPWRGGLNTGELFF.

The chain has TRBV7-7 and TRBJ2-5; D unclear. Per germline, CDR1 SSHAT and CDR2 FNYEAQ (reference sequence). CDR3 size: 13 residues. With 1 base removed from V and 7 bases from J, the gap between germline ends came to 10 bases. In DNA, the CDR3 is TGTGCCAGCAGCTTAGATCCCCCCGGGACCCAGTACTTC. As protein: CASSLDPPGTQYF.

J is TRBJ2-5 and V is TRBV29-1; 13 bases fit TRBD2. The CDR3 consists of 21 residues. J gave up 2 bases and V 4 bases, and 22 bases lay outside the gene matches. Germline V gene lookup returns CDR1 SQVTM and CDR2 ANQGSEA. CDR3: CSVARLGGLAGVGWRQETQYF. CDR3 DNA: TGCAGCGTTGCCCGTTTGGGTGGACTAGCGGGAGTAGGGTGGAGGCAAGAGACCCAGTACTTC.

V and J are TRBV5-6 and TRBJ2-1; D is uncertain. With 1 base removed from V and 9 bases from J, the gap between germline ends came to 8 bases. Germline loops: CDR1 SGHDT, CDR2 YYEEEE. The CDR3 is 12 residues long. DNA of the CDR3: TGTGCCAGCAGCTTGACGGCAGGTGAGCAGTTCTTC. It translates to CASSLTAGEQFF.

The chain recombines TRBV7-2 with TRBJ2-3; a weak D match, TRBD1 (5 bases). The CDR3 runs 14 residues. Per germline, CDR1 SGHTA and CDR2 FQGNSA. V lost 5 bases and J lost 2, with 11 bases in between. This chain's CDR3 is CASSPDSYTDTQYF. CDR3 bases: TGTGCCAGCAGCCCCGACAGTTACACAGATACGCAGTATTTT.

The rearrangement joins TRBV7-8 to TRBJ1-2; D is unclear. This CDR3 region has 13 residues. V was shortened by 1 base and J by 7 bases, with 10 bases between the two germline ends. Germline values: CDR1 SGHVS, CDR2 FQNEAQ. CDR3 in DNA: TGTGCCAGCAGCTTAGAGTGGGTTGGTGGCTACACCTTC. Translation: CASSLEWVGGYTF. Supplemented by reference TRBV7-8 and TRBJ1-2, the full variable domain reads GAGVSQSPRYKVAKRGQDVALRCDPISGHVSLFWYQQALGQGPEFLTYFQNEAQLDKSGLPSDRFFAERPEGSVSTLKIQRTQQEDSAVYLCASSLEWVGGYTFGSGTRLTVV.

The gene calls are TRBV5-6 and TRBJ1-4; 8 bases align to TRBD1. The V gene's germline CDR1 is SGHDT and CDR2 YYEEEE. The CDR3 is 16 residues long. After removal of 0 bases from V and 7 bases from J, the junction contained 8 bases not matched to a gene. This chain's CDR3 is CASSLEVAGGGEKLFF. CDR3 in DNA: TGTGCCAGCAGCTTGGAGGTAGCAGGGGGCGGTGAAAAACTGTTTTTT.

This rearrangement joins TRBV5-4 to TRBJ2-6; tentative D call: TRBD2 (5 bases). The CDR3 covers 19 residues. Germline V gives CDR1 SGHNT, CDR2 YYREEE (reference sequence). V was trimmed by 0 bases and J by 2 bases, leaving 18 bases between them. The CDR3, as DNA: TGTGCCAGCAGCTTGGCCTTCAGCGGAACTACCGCTGGGGCCAACGTCCTGACTTTC. Translated, it gives CASSLAFSGTTAGANVLTF.